The clone carrying this T cell receptor (beta chain) was counted a single time. What it binds is not known. This sample also contains other DNA sequences that code for the same CDR3. Generated by immunoSEQ multiplex PCR, the TCRdb table keeps only in-frame clones and is missing some. The sample comprises about 79,000 clones, approximately 90% of which are singletons, and around 20% rests with the top ten. This sample was included in a study of T cells in localized non-small cell lung cancer. Findings and limits, study-wide: Uninvolved adjacent lung showed the highest T cell clonality, exceeding tumor.

Germline V gene lookup returns CDR1 SNHLY and CDR2 FYNNEI. The CDR3 totals 11 residues. Trimming pared 2 bases from V and 5 bases from J, leaving 3 bases between. This sample comprised peripheral blood, obtained before any cancer treatment. This chain links TRBV2 with TRBJ2-5, with D unclear. The TCR comes from a woman between 40 and 69 years old with stage I squamous cell lung carcinoma. The CDR3 DNA reads TGTGCCAGCAGTGAAAAGGAGACCCAGTACTTC. Protein product: CASSEKETQYF.